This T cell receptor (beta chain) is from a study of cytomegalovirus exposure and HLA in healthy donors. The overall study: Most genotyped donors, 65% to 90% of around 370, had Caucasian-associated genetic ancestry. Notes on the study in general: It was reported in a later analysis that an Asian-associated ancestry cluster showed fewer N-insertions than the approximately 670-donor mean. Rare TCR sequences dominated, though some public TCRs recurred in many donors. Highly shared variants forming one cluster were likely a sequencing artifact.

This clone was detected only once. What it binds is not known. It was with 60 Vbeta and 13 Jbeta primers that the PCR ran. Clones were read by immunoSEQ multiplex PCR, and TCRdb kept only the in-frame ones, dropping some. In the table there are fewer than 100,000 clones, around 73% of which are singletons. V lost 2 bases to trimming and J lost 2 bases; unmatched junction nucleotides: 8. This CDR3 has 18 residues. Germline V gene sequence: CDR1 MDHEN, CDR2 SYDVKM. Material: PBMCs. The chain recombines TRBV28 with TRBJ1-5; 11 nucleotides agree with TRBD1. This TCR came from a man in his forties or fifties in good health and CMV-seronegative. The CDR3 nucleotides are TGTGCCAGCAGTTTAGGAGGGACAGGGGGTATGGGCAATCAGCCCCAGCATTTT. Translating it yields CASSLGGTGGMGNQPQHF. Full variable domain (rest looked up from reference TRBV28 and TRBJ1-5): DVKVTQSSRYLVKRTGEKVFLECVQDMDHENMFWYRQDPGLGLRLIYFSYDVKMKEKGDIPEGYSVSREKKERFSLILESASTNQTSMYLCASSLGGTGGMGNQPQHFGDGTRLSIL.